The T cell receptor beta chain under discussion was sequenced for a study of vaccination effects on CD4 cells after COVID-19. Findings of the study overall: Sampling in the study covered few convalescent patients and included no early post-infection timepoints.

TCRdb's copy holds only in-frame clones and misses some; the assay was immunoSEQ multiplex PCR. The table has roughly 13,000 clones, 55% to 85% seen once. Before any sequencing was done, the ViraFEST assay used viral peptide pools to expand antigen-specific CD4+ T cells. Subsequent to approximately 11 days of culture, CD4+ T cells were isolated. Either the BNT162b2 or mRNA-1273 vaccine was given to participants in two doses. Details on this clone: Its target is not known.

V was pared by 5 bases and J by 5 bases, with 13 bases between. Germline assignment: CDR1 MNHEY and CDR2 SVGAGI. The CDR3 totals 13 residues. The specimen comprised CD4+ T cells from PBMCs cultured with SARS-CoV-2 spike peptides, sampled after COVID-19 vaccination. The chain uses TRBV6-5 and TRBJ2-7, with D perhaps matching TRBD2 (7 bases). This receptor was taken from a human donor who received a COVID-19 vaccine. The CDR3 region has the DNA TGTGCCAGCAGTAGGGGGGGGGCGAACGAGCAGTACTTC. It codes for CASSRGGANEQYF.